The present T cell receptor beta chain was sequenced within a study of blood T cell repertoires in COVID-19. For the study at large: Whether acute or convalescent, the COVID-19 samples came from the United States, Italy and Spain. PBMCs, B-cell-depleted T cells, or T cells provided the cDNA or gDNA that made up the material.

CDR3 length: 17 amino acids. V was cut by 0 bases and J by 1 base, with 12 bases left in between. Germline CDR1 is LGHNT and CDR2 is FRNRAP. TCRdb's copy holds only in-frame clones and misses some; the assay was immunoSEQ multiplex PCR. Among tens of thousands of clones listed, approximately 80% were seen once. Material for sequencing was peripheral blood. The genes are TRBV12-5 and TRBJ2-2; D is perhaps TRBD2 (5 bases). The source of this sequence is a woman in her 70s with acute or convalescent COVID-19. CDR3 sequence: CASGLVGEGLNTGELFF. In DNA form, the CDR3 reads TGTGCTAGTGGTTTGGTAGGTGAGGGCTTGAACACCGGGGAGCTGTTTTTT.